The sequence of this T cell receptor beta chain was determined in a study of blood T cell repertoires in COVID-19. The wider study: Some COVID-19 samples were acute and others convalescent; all came from the United States, Italy and Spain. Sources were T cells, B-cell-depleted T cells, or PBMCs; the material itself was cDNA or gDNA.

Trimming removed 9 bases from V and 6 bases from J, with 23 bases in between. Per the germline V gene, CDR1 is MDHEN and CDR2 is SYDVKM. CDR3 length: 15 residues. Study processing details: Reference gene primers were amplified, and this amplification served to estimate nucleated cell counts. Generated by immunoSEQ multiplex PCR, the TCRdb table keeps only in-frame clones and is missing some. V, J and clone size were drawn from that table, and D and trimming were deduced from the DNA. This table has about 200,000 clones, 87% appearing once. The sample was peripheral blood. This receptor was obtained from a man between 35 and 55 years old with active or convalescent COVID-19. This sequence joins TRBV28 and TRBJ1-2; D is possibly TRBD1 (6 bases). The CDR3 DNA reads as TGTGCCAGTAGGGACTACCAGGGGCGGAGGAATGGCTACACCTTC. Translated, it gives CASRDYQGRRNGYTF.